This T cell receptor (beta chain) was identified during a study of beta chain features in type 1 diabetes. Study information: Examination of sorted cells across all samples involved around 99 million cells.

This clone turned up a few times. CDR3 length: 15 amino acids. The germline V gene encodes CDR1 GTSNPN and CDR2 SVGIG (reference sequence). The V end was cut by 4 bases, the J end by 1 base, with 14 bases between. What was sequenced were expressed TCRB transcripts, since all of the isolated RNA had been reverse transcribed. Sequencing used immunoSEQ multiplex PCR; TCRdb keeps in-frame clones, though not all of them. The repertoire includes roughly 380,000 clones, roughly a fifth of them detected once, and roughly 0.045% sits in the top ten. The clonotype originates from a woman under 30 in good health. This chain links TRBV30 with TRBJ1-5; D gene unclear. Specimen: naive CD4+ T cells from blood. The CDR3 is CAWTRGGLSNQPQHF. The CDR3 DNA reads as TGTGCCTGGACCCGGGGAGGGTTGAGCAATCAGCCCCAGCATTTT.